These 32 T cell receptor beta chains were all obtained from the same sample, sequenced in a study of Ad26.COV2.S vaccination and SARS-CoV-2 variants (dated by TCRdb to 2020 to 2022). Explained via the paper, the treatment or condition label denotes: some 19 received Ad26.COV2.S at low or high dose, single or two shots; a few received placebo; per-sample allocation not given. For vaccine and placebo recipients, the sequenced repertoires came from samples collected on day 63 after the first injection. Library generation was performed with the immunoSEQ multiplex PCR assay. The source is immuneACCESS, and TCRdb retained only in-frame sequences with V and J called. Part of the clones is not carried over; for the studies checked, unresolved V genes explain less than half of this, and the remainder is unexplained. The sample has about 400,000 clones on record, approximately 87% of them singletons. 3.5% to 4% of the sample is taken by the ten largest.

The sequencing here drew on peripheral blood, taken in a trial of Ad26.COV2.S vaccine versus placebo. These receptors all come from a person between 18 and 65 years old who received the Ad26.COV2.S COVID-19 vaccine or a placebo.

This rearrangement joins TRBV9 to TRBJ2-3, with a possible D match to TRBD2 (7 bases). This CDR3 contains 15 residues. Per the germline V gene, CDR1 is SGDLS and CDR2 is YYNGEE. Trimming pared 1 base from V and 6 bases from J, leaving 15 bases between. In DNA, the CDR3 is TGTGCCAGCAGCGTATTGGGCGCGGGGGCTGATACGCAGTATTTT. It encodes CASSVLGAGADTQYF.

The chain employs TRBV29-1 and TRBJ1-1; TRBD1 is a possible D gene (5 bases). With 3 bases removed from V and 11 bases from J, the gap between germline ends came to 13 bases. The CDR3 sequence is 11 residues long. Germline loops: CDR1 SQVTM, CDR2 ANQGSEA. The CDR3: CSVDIGAAAFF. In DNA form, the CDR3 reads TGCAGCGTTGATATAGGGGCAGCGGCTTTCTTT.

The chain couples TRBV29-1 to TRBJ2-5; D possibly matches TRBD1 or TRBD2 (6 bases each). The germline gives CDR1 SQVTM, CDR2 ANQGSEA. The CDR3 is made up of 15 amino acids. V lost 3 bases and J lost 0, with 14 bases in between. This chain's CDR3 is CSVDIGGQYQETQYF. CDR3 sequence (DNA): TGCAGCGTTGACATCGGGGGCCAGTACCAAGAGACCCAGTACTTC.

This clone was counted a single time. V and J are TRBV6-6 and TRBJ1-6; the D gene is possibly TRBD1 (5 bases). CDR3 length: 14 residues. Looked up from germline, CDR1 is MNHNY and CDR2 is SVGAGI (reference sequence). The ends were cut back, 6 bases at V and 10 bases at J, with 16 bases in the middle. Here the CDR3 DNA reads TGTGCCAGCAGGGTCTCGCGGGACGAATCACCCCTCCACTTT. Translated: CASRVSRDESPLHF.

The CDR3 nucleotides are TGTGCCAGCAGCCTGGTGGGACAGTACAATGAGCAGTTCTTC. This gives the protein CASSLVGQYNEQFF. The V and J genes are TRBV7-2 and TRBJ2-1, with 7 bases that match TRBD1. The CDR3 extends over 14 amino acids. From germline, CDR1 is SGHTA and CDR2 FQGNSA. V lost 5 bases and J lost 4; bases outside the gene matches: 5.

The gene calls are TRBV10-1 and TRBJ2-2, with D uncertain. From germline, CDR1 is WNHNN and CDR2 SYGVQD (reference sequence). The CDR3 runs to 15 residues. The ends were cut back, 2 bases at V and 2 bases at J, with 9 bases in the middle. DNA for the CDR3: TGCGCCAGCAGTGAGCGGCCCGAAAACACCGGGGAGCTGTTTTTT. This translates into CASSERPENTGELFF.

This clone came up once. The rearrangement links TRBV30 to TRBJ2-1; 10 nucleotides agree with TRBD1. CDR1 GTSNPN and CDR2 SVGIG come from the germline V gene (reference sequence). The V gene end was trimmed by 4 bases and the J gene end by 3 bases; junction bases not matched to a gene: 6. This CDR3 contains 15 residues. For the CDR3, the DNA is TGTGCCTGGAAGGACAGGGGGTCCAACTACAATGAGCAGTTCTTC. It specifies CAWKDRGSNYNEQFF.

The rearrangement links TRBV9 to TRBJ2-3, with 9 nucleotides matching TRBD2. Germline-derived CDR1 and CDR2 are SGDLS and YYNGEE. The CDR3 is 16 amino acids. V lost 3 bases, J lost 2 bases, and 7 bases stayed unmatched. The CDR3 DNA reads as TGTGCCAGCAGCGCCGCGGGGGGGCGAACCACAGATACGCAGTATTTT. It translates to CASSAAGGRTTDTQYF.

The genes are TRBV5-4 and TRBJ2-7; unclear D gene. The germline V gene encodes CDR1 SGHNT and CDR2 YYREEE (reference sequence). This CDR3 is 11 amino acids long. The V gene lost 3 bases and the J gene lost 2 bases, with 3 bases spanning the gap. CDR3 coding DNA: TGTGCCAGCAGCTCCGCCTACGAGCAGTACTTC. Its translation is CASSSAYEQYF. The variable domain in full, completed from reference TRBV5-4 and TRBJ2-7, reads ETGVTQSPTHLIKTRGQQVTLRCSSQSGHNTVSWYQQALGQGPQFIFQYYREEENGRGNFPPRFSGLQFPNYSSELNVNALELDDSALYLCASSSAYEQYFGPGTRLTVT.

The chain is built from TRBV28 and TRBJ1-5, with no clear D. Looked up from germline, CDR1 is MDHEN and CDR2 is SYDVKM. CDR3 length: 12 amino acids. V shed 6 bases and J shed 9 bases, with 12 bases lying between them. The chain's CDR3 is CASSLPPRPQHF. Written as DNA, the CDR3 is TGTGCCAGCAGCCTACCCCCCAGGCCCCAGCATTTT.

This clone turned up a few times. The chain's CDR3 is CSVVVRNYGYTF. The CDR3 coding sequence is TGCAGCGTTGTAGTCAGAAACTATGGCTACACCTTC. This rearrangement joins TRBV29-1 to TRBJ1-2; D is unclear. V was trimmed by 4 bases and J by 2 bases, leaving 8 bases between them. Germline CDR1 and CDR2: SQVTM and ANQGSEA. The CDR3 extends over 12 amino acids.

This clone was picked up a small number of times. This sequence joins TRBV5-1 and TRBJ1-1; D gene ambiguous. The CDR3 length is 13 residues. V was pared by 7 bases and J by 1 base, with 11 bases between. Germline V CDR1 and CDR2: SGHRS, YFSETQ. The CDR3: CASFGSSNTEAFF. CDR3 sequence (DNA): TGCGCCAGCTTCGGGTCATCGAACACTGAAGCTTTCTTT.

This chain uses TRBV2 with TRBJ1-1; TRBD1 agrees at 10 bases. The CDR3 has 14 amino acids. The V gene's germline CDR1 is SNHLY and CDR2 FYNNEI. The V gene end was trimmed by 8 bases and the J gene end by 4 bases; junction bases not matched to a gene: 7. The CDR3 reads CASGRTGGFTEAFF. CDR3 nucleotides: TGTGCCAGCGGGAGGACAGGGGGTTTCACTGAAGCTTTCTTT.

This chain joins TRBV9 and TRBJ2-1; D may be TRBD2 (6 bases). The CDR3 sequence is 16 residues long. Germline V lookup: CDR1 SGDLS, CDR2 YYNGEE. V lost 4 bases to trimming and J lost 0 bases, with 14 bases between them. The DNA of the CDR3 is TGTGCCAGCAGCCCCACCACGGGGGTCTCCTACAATGAGCAGTTCTTC. The encoded protein is CASSPTTGVSYNEQFF.

The chain has TRBV7-2 and TRBJ1-1, with D unclear. The length of the CDR3 is 15 residues. Between the trimmed V and J ends, which lost 3 bases and 0 bases, there was a span of 11 bases. In germline, CDR1 is SGHTA, CDR2 FQGNSA. The CDR3 nucleotides are TGTGCCAGCAGCTTTACGGGATACATGAACACTGAAGCTTTCTTT. Its translation is CASSFTGYMNTEAFF.

The chain joins TRBV29-1 to TRBJ1-2; 9 nucleotides align to TRBD1. Germline lookup yields CDR1 SQVTM and CDR2 ANQGSEA. V lost 6 bases and J lost 8; bases outside the gene matches: 4. This CDR3 has 11 amino acids. The CDR3 loop reads CSVPDRGGYTF. The DNA of the CDR3 is TGCAGCGTCCCGGACAGGGGAGGCTACACCTTC.

V is TRBV5-1 and J is TRBJ2-2; possibly TRBD2 for D (5 bases). Between the trimmed V and J ends, which lost 5 bases and 1 base, there was a span of 15 bases. Germline V CDR1 and CDR2: SGHRS, YFSETQ. This CDR3 region has 16 residues. CDR3 amino acids: CASRSERTLNTGELFF. The CDR3, as DNA: TGCGCCAGCAGGAGCGAGCGGACCCTGAACACCGGGGAGCTGTTTTTT.

The chain recombines TRBV5-5 with TRBJ1-2, with D unresolved. Germline CDR1 and CDR2: SGHKS and YYEKEE (reference sequence). Trimming shortened V by 0 bases and J by 4 bases, and 7 bases separated the two germline ends. CDR3 length: 13 amino acids. CDR3 coding DNA: TGTGCCAGCAGCTTGGAACAGCTCTATGGCTACACCTTC. Translation: CASSLEQLYGYTF.

The V call is TRBV27, the J call TRBJ1-6, with D uncertain. Germline V gives CDR1 MNHEY, CDR2 SMNVEV (reference sequence). The CDR3 contains 14 residues. Trimming removed 3 bases at V and 10 bases at J, with 13 bases between. As DNA, the CDR3 is TGTGCCAGCAGTTTTAAACGGACCAGCTCACCCCTCCACTTT. It yields the protein CASSFKRTSSPLHF.

This sequence joins TRBV11-2 and TRBJ2-7; maybe TRBD2 (6 bases). Germline CDR1 reads SGHAT; CDR2 reads FQNNGV. The CDR3 is 15 residues long. V lost 0 bases and J lost 5, with 14 bases in between. CDR3 residues: CASSLDYGEEDEQYF. CDR3 bases: TGTGCCAGCAGCTTAGATTACGGGGAGGAGGACGAGCAGTACTTC.

Only one count was recorded for this clone. The rearrangement links TRBV28 to TRBJ1-5; 7 bases align to TRBD1. The trim removed 6 bases at V and 7 bases at J, leaving 6 bases unmatched. The CDR3 runs to 13 residues. Germline V gives CDR1 MDHEN, CDR2 SYDVKM. The CDR3 nucleotides are TGTGCCAGCAGACAGGGGATGGGCCAGCCCCAGCATTTT. It encodes CASRQGMGQPQHF.

In regard to this clone: This specimen includes other DNA sequences encoding the same CDR3. The chain uses TRBV5-1 and TRBJ2-7; D perhaps matches TRBD2 (5 bases). The CDR3 has 11 amino acids. Germline V lookup: CDR1 SGHRS, CDR2 YFSETQ. V shed 6 bases and J shed 3 bases, with 7 bases lying between them. The CDR3 nucleotides are TGCGCCAGCACCGGGGACTACGAGCAGTACTTC. As protein: CASTGDYEQYF.

CDR3 sequence (DNA): TGTGCCAGCAGTGAAGCGTCGATATATAGCAATCAGCCCCAGCATTTT. Translation gives CASSEASIYSNQPQHF. The rearrangement uses TRBV6-1 and TRBJ1-5; no definite D call. The germline V and J ends were trimmed by 0 bases and 0 bases, with 9 bases remaining between them. Germline V gene sequence: CDR1 MNHNS, CDR2 SASEGT. The CDR3 spans 16 residues.

To note about this clone: Germline and junction disagree at one end, which may indicate a read error. The rearrangement joins TRBV7-7 to TRBJ2-1; tentative D call: TRBD2 (6 bases). CDR3 size: 15 residues. CDR1 and CDR2 from the germline V gene are SSHAT and FNYEAQ (reference sequence). The CDR3 nucleotides read TGTGCTAGCAGCTCAAACCGGGACTCGACGAATGAGCAGTTCTTC. Translation: CASSSNRDSTNEQFF. The whole variable domain, filled in from reference TRBV7-7 and TRBJ2-1, reads GAGVSQSPRYKVTKRGQDVTLRCDPISSHATLYWYQQALGQGPEFLTYFNYEAQPDKSGLPSDRFSAERPEGSISTLTIQRTEQRDSAMYRCASSSNRDSTNEQFFGPGTRLTVL.

CDR3 amino acids: CASSHRTGANYGYTF. The CDR3 nucleotides read TGTGCCAGCAGCCATCGGACAGGTGCTAACTATGGCTACACCTTC. The chain combines TRBV3-1 (or the pseudogene TRBV3-2) with TRBJ1-2; TRBD1 aligns across 7 bases. CDR1 and CDR2 (germline): LGHDT, YNNKEL (reference sequence). V lost 3 bases and J lost 0; bases outside the gene matches: 4. CDR3 length: 15 residues.

The rearrangement links TRBV7-8 to TRBJ1-1, with D hard to call. V lost 5 bases and J lost 4, with 17 bases in between. The CDR3 spans 15 residues. The V gene's germline CDR1 is SGHVS and CDR2 FQNEAQ. CDR3 nucleotides: TGTGCCAGCAGCCCATTTGGACGAAAGGGCACTGAAGCTTTCTTT. Its protein is CASSPFGRKGTEAFF. Using reference TRBV7-8 and TRBJ1-1 for the parts outside the CDR3, the full variable domain is GAGVSQSPRYKVAKRGQDVALRCDPISGHVSLFWYQQALGQGPEFLTYFQNEAQLDKSGLPSDRFFAERPEGSVSTLKIQRTQQEDSAVYLCASSPFGRKGTEAFFGQGTRLTVV.

The chain joins TRBV27 to TRBJ2-1; 9 bases agree with TRBD1. V was pared by 8 bases and J by 2 bases, with 7 bases of the junction left unmatched. The CDR3 extends over 15 amino acids. The germline CDR1 and CDR2 sequences are MNHEY and SMNVEV (reference sequence). Written as DNA, the CDR3 is TGTGCCAGCTCTACGGGACAGGGCGCCTACAATGAGCAGTTCTTC. Protein: CASSTGQGAYNEQFF.

With respect to this clone: The sample holds other DNA sequences that translate to the same CDR3. The J gene is TRBJ1-1, the V gene TRBV9, with no clear D. Trimming shortened V by 0 bases and J by 1 base, and 4 bases separated the two germline ends. CDR3 length: 13 amino acids. Germline CDR1 SGDLS, CDR2 YYNGEE. CDR3 residues: CASSVVQNTEAFF. CDR3 DNA: TGTGCCAGCAGCGTAGTCCAGAACACTGAAGCTTTCTTT.

The rearrangement joins TRBV6-5 to TRBJ1-3, with D uncertain. Germline V gives CDR1 MNHEY, CDR2 SVGAGI. CDR3 length equals 14 residues. V lost 6 bases, J lost 9 bases, and 18 bases lay in between. CDR3: CASSARPPGGTIYF. The CDR3 region has the DNA TGTGCCAGCAGCGCTCGACCCCCGGGAGGCACCATATATTTT.

This chain links TRBV7-9 with TRBJ2-3; no definite D call. V shed 4 bases and J shed 6 bases, with 8 bases lying between them. Germline CDR1 and CDR2: SEHNR and FQNEAQ (reference sequence). The CDR3 sequence is 12 residues long. The CDR3 sequence: CASSWVGDTQYF. The CDR3 bases are TGTGCCAGCAGCTGGGTGGGGGATACGCAGTATTTT.

The chain uses TRBV6-5 and TRBJ2-3; D is unclear. The V gene lost 0 bases and the J gene lost 9 bases, with 13 bases spanning the gap. The CDR3 has 14 residues. CDR1 is MNHEY, CDR2 SVGAGI, per germline. In nucleotides, the CDR3 is TGTGCCAGCAGTTACTCCGCGTCGGCGGTAACGCAGTATTTT. It specifies CASSYSASAVTQYF.

CDR3 region: CASSVAYRGDTQYF. The CDR3, as DNA: TGTGCCAGCAGCGTAGCTTATCGAGGAGATACGCAGTATTTT. This chain joins TRBV9 and TRBJ2-3; D is uncertain. The CDR3 length is 14 residues. Trimming cost V 0 bases and J 5 bases, with 10 bases left between them. From germline, CDR1 is SGDLS and CDR2 YYNGEE.